These 9 T cell receptor beta chains share one sample of origin, sequenced in a study of T-cell reconstitution after alpha-beta-depleted transplantation in children. Unique molecular identifiers were built into the TCRbeta library. Using its own MiXCR run on the PCR reads, TCRdb lists one record per CDR3 protein. The sample has about 580,000 distinct CDR3 sequences, more than 20% seen once. The input for sequencing was PBMCs, mostly from graft donor cells, taken 360 days after TCRalphabeta/CD19-depleted stem cell transplant. Receptors were obtained from a boy under two years old who had a stem cell transplant for acute myeloid leukemia, so the T cells may come from the graft donor.

This clonotype was seen a handful of times. The chain employs TRBV20-1 and TRBJ2-7; 11 bases map to TRBD1. CDR3 length: 16 residues. Germline V CDR1 and CDR2: DFQATT, SNEGSKA (reference sequence). Trimming removed 3 bases from V and 3 bases from J; junction bases left unmatched: 10. CDR3 sequence reads: CSARGLPGTGGYEQYF. For the CDR3, the DNA is TGCAGTGCTAGGGGGCTTCCCGGGACAGGGGGCTACGAGCAGTACTTC.

The genes are TRBV10-3 and TRBJ2-5, with D possibly TRBD2 on 5 matching bases. V was shortened by 3 bases and J by 3 bases, with 8 bases between the two germline ends. The CDR3 is 13 amino acids. Looked up from germline, CDR1 is ENHRY and CDR2 is SYGVKD. For the CDR3, the DNA is TGTGCCATCAGTGACGAGGGAAAAGAGACCCAGTACTTC. This encodes CAISDEGKETQYF.

This clonotype was seen ten or more times. This sequence joins TRBV11-2 and TRBJ2-5; 10 positions agree with TRBD1. The V and J ends lost 5 bases and 5 bases, in that order; junction bases with no gene match: 5. Germline assignment: CDR1 SGHAT and CDR2 FQNNGV. CDR3 length: 14 amino acids. CDR3 region: CASSRTGGRETQYF. The CDR3 region has the DNA TGTGCCAGCAGCAGGACAGGGGGGCGGGAGACCCAGTACTTC.

The gene calls are TRBV4-1 and TRBJ2-7; no definite D call. Germline lookup yields CDR1 MGHRA and CDR2 YSYEKL. This CDR3 spans 16 amino acids. V was trimmed by 1 base and J by 5 bases, leaving 18 bases between them. CDR3 sequence reads: CASSQVSPGIENEQYF. As DNA, the CDR3 is TGCGCCAGCAGCCAAGTTTCCCCGGGTATCGAAAACGAGCAGTACTTC.

This clonotype appeared many times. One end of the junction fails to match germline, which may point to a read error. The CDR3 bases are TGTGCCAGCAGCTCGGGTTCGAACACTGAAGCTTTCTTT. The encoded protein is CASSSGSNTEAFF. The chain links TRBV5-1 to TRBJ1-1, with unresolved D. The CDR3 runs to 13 residues. Germline values: CDR1 SGHRS, CDR2 YFSETQ.

This clonotype came up a few times. The chain recombines TRBV6-5 with TRBJ2-5, with 8 bases aligning to TRBD1. This CDR3 has 18 amino acids. Germline CDR1 reads MNHEY; CDR2 reads SVGAGI. J lost 3 bases, V lost 2 bases, and 14 bases had no gene match. The CDR3 nucleotides read TGTGCCAGCAGTTACGGGACAGGTCGAACTCTTGGGAAAGAGACCCAGTACTTC. It specifies CASSYGTGRTLGKETQYF.

At least ten counts were recorded for this clonotype. The gene calls are TRBV10-3 and TRBJ1-1, with D unclear. The germline V gene has CDR1 ENHRY and CDR2 SYGVKD. The CDR3 covers 15 residues. V was trimmed by 3 bases and J by 4 bases, leaving 15 bases between them. CDR3 residues: CAISDSGSSSTEAFF. In DNA form, the CDR3 reads TGTGCCATCAGTGACTCGGGCAGTTCTTCCACTGAAGCTTTCTTT.

This clonotype was found many times. The chain links TRBV20-1 to TRBJ2-5; 11 nucleotides match TRBD1. The CDR3 is 15 amino acids. In germline, CDR1 is DFQATT, CDR2 SNEGSKA (reference sequence). V shed 2 bases, J shed 5 bases, and the junction held 7 bases outside the gene matches. The CDR3 DNA reads as TGCAGTGCTAGATCCGGACAGGGGGCAGGGGAGACCCAGTACTTC. Translating it yields CSARSGQGAGETQYF.

The sample holds many counts of this clonotype. The rearrangement joins TRBV6-6 to TRBJ2-7; 11 bases are shared with TRBD1. Losses at the gene ends were 6 bases for V and 5 bases for J; bases not matched to a gene: 9. The CDR3 has 15 residues. Germline V gene lookup returns CDR1 MNHNY and CDR2 SVGAGI (reference sequence). CDR3: CASSLTGTGGNEQYF. The CDR3 nucleotides read TGTGCCAGCAGCTTAACCGGGACAGGGGGAAACGAGCAGTACTTC.